The rows below give T cell receptor beta chains drawn from one sample of a study of radiotherapy plus CTLA-4 blockade in lung cancer. Libraries were prepared by immunoSEQ multiplex PCR; TCRdb keeps only in-frame clonotypes and omits some of them. The sample comprises 70,000 to 95,000 clones, 70% to 90% of which are singletons, and 16% rests with the top ten. Sequenced here: peripheral blood, sampled from a patient treated with radiotherapy plus ipilimumab. The receptor source for this set is a human donor with non-small cell lung cancer that progressed on radiotherapy plus ipilimumab. The CDR3 runs from the conserved cysteine through the conserved F or W.

v_gene,j_gene,CDR3aa
TRBV11-3,TRBJ2-7,CASSPGLARGQYF
TRBV7-9,TRBJ1-5,CASSLAGQSNQPQHF
TRBV19,TRBJ2-3,CASSIVRGGTDTQYF
TRBV10-3,TRBJ1-1,CAISGGTYRGGTEAFF
TRBV27,TRBJ2-5,CASRRTGPETQYF
TRBV5-1,TRBJ2-1,CASSLAPGSSYNEQFF
TRBV9,TRBJ1-2,CASSVGTGGTNYGYTF
TRBV5-1,TRBJ2-5,CASSVQTGQETQYF
TRBV6-5,TRBJ2-7,CASSYNLGKPQYF
TRBV5-6,TRBJ1-5,CASSLAGGNNQPQHF
TRBV7-2,TRBJ2-7,CASSLESGTSGEQYF
TRBV19,TRBJ2-1,CASRAEPGLGNEQFF
TRBV5-4,TRBJ2-2,CASSTGQGRTGELFF
TRBV1,TRBJ2-4,CTSSQDTGGGAKNIQYF
TRBV18,TRBJ1-1,CASSPAWTGGRTEAFF
TRBV7-2,TRBJ1-3,CASSPTLGLRNTIYF
TRBV27,TRBJ1-1,CASSTGVHTEAFF
TRBV11-1,TRBJ1-2,CASSLAREGGYTF
TRBV30,TRBJ1-5,CAWAQGFAQPQHF
TRBV7-3,TRBJ2-1,CASSRLGTASYNEQFF
TRBV5-1,TRBJ2-1,CASTAGQGFDEQFF
TRBV27,TRBJ1-1,CASSLGLNTEAFF
TRBV20-1,TRBJ2-1,CSARRADEQFF
TRBV5-4,TRBJ2-2,CASSLFQSGELFF
TRBV5-1,TRBJ2-2,CASSWGTTGELFF
TRBV25-1,TRBJ2-1,CASSEGRVLGDEQFF
TRBV6-4,TRBJ1-3,CASSDSSQGEENTIYF
TRBV5-4,TRBJ2-1,CASSGDRSSYNEQFF
TRBV27,TRBJ2-7,CASSFTGGDEQYF
TRBV7-2,TRBJ2-2,CASSSQGAMTGELFF
TRBV5-6,TRBJ1-2,CASSFPGQGVRDYGYTF
TRBV9,TRBJ1-2,CASSAGGGLDGYTF
TRBV4-1,TRBJ2-5,CASSQIEAQETQYF
TRBV5-4,TRBJ1-5,CASSTTGTNQPQHF
TRBV19,TRBJ1-3,CASSPTTGNTIYF
TRBV10-3,TRBJ2-7,CAISRTGGEQYF
TRBV29-1,TRBJ2-7,CSVDTGQPPYEQYF
TRBV9,TRBJ2-1,CASSPRVAEYNEQFF
TRBV27,TRBJ1-1,CASSLSAGGVTEAFF
TRBV13,TRBJ1-1,CASSLSQKPLFEAFF
TRBV27,TRBJ2-1,CASSSDFNEQFF
TRBV5-4,TRBJ2-5,CASSLSAFDGETQYF
TRBV7-2,TRBJ2-3,CASGIAGSGATDTQYF
TRBV15,TRBJ2-7,CATSKGGGYEQYF
TRBV12-5,TRBJ1-2,CASGITDSYGYTF
TRBV5-1,TRBJ2-1,CASSSGEGTEQFF
TRBV5-1,.,CASSRTGGGTGELFF